This is a list of T cell receptor beta chains from one sample in a study of graft-versus-host responses after intestinal transplantation. Antigens for these TCRs are unknown. TCRdb keeps only in-frame clones here, not all; method: immunoSEQ multiplex PCR. The data contain about 64,000 clones, more than 90% of them singletons. Sequencing used unstimulated CD8+ T cells sorted from spleen or lymph node cells, obtained before transplant. These receptors originate from a human donor who was the organ donor for an intestinal transplant. CDR3s include the opening cysteine and the closing phenylalanine or tryptophan. A D gene is named only where the DNA matches it firmly. Clone size is not always given. Where it is, it says once, few, many or a class for expanded clones.

clone size,V gene,D gene,J gene,CDR3 DNA,CDR3 protein
-,TRBV7-2,TRBD2,TRBJ2-5,TGTGCCAGCAGCCCGACTAGCGTAGGGTATGGGGAGACCCAGTACTTC,CASSPTSVGYGETQYF
once,TRBV5-1,-,TRBJ1-1,TGCGCCAGCAGCTCCTCAGTTAACACTGAAGCTTTCTTT,CASSSSVNTEAFF
-,TRBV30,TRBD1,TRBJ2-1,TGTGCCTGGAGTGTAATTGGACAGGTAGACATCTACAATGAGCAGTTCTTC,CAWSVIGQVDIYNEQFF
-,TRBV4-2,TRBD2,TRBJ2-1,TGTGCCAGCAGCACCCCGGGACTAGCGGGAGTAAATGAGCAGTTCTTC,CASSTPGLAGVNEQFF
-,TRBV9,-,TRBJ2-2,TGTGCCAGCGGCCCCTGGGGCGGTAGGGACACCGGGGAGCTGTTTTTT,CASGPWGGRDTGELFF
-,TRBV5-8,TRBD1,TRBJ2-5,TGTGCCAGCAGCTTCCGGCGCGGACAGGAACAAGAGACCCAGTACTTC,CASSFRRGQEQETQYF
-,TRBV19,-,TRBJ2-6,TGTGCCAGTAGTATATTCGCAGGGGAAGGGGCCAACGTCCTGACTTTC,CASSIFAGEGANVLTF
-,TRBV5-5,-,TRBJ1-2,TGTGCCAGCAGTCCCGGACGGGGGAACTATGGCTACACCTTC,CASSPGRGNYGYTF
-,TRBV9,TRBD1,TRBJ2-5,TGTGCCAGCAGCGTTACCGGGACAGTTCGAGAGACCCAGTACTTC,CASSVTGTVRETQYF
once,TRBV5-1,TRBD1,TRBJ2-1,TGCGCCAGCAGCCCCGATGGACAGGGTAAATTAGGGAATGAGCAGTTCTTC,CASSPDGQGKLGNEQFF
-,TRBV9,-,TRBJ1-5,TGTGCCAGCAGCTTAAATCCAGGGGATAATCAGCCCCAGCATTTT,CASSLNPGDNQPQHF
-,TRBV5-5,-,TRBJ2-6,TGTGCCAGCAGCTTGGAGGGGGCTGGGGCCAACGTCCTGACTTTC,CASSLEGAGANVLTF
-,TRBV29-1,-,TRBJ2-6,TGCAGCGTTGAAGAAGGAGGGTCTGGGGCCAACGTCCTGACTTTC,CSVEEGGSGANVLTF
-,TRBV11-2,-,TRBJ2-7,TGTGCCAGCAGCTTATCGGCGGGCCTCATCTACGAGCAGTACTTC,CASSLSAGLIYEQYF
-,TRBV7-2,-,TRBJ1-1,TGTGCCAGCAGCGAGACCGGACTTATGAACACTGAAGCTTTCTTT,CASSETGLMNTEAFF
-,TRBV19,TRBD2,TRBJ2-2,TGTGCCAGTAGTATTAGGGGACTAGCGGGAGAAGTCACCGGGGAGCTGTTTTTT,CASSIRGLAGEVTGELFF
-,TRBV7-9,-,TRBJ1-1,TGTGCCAGCAGCTTTGGTCTCCGACAGATCGAGAACACTGAAGCTTTCTTT,CASSFGLRQIENTEAFF
-,TRBV5-5,TRBD1,TRBJ2-6,TGTGCCAGCAGCTTGGGGGAGACAGGGGGCAAGGACTCTGGGGCCAACGTCCTGACTTTC,CASSLGETGGKDSGANVLTF
-,TRBV19,-,TRBJ1-1,TGTGCCAGTAGGCCGGGAGGGTACACTGAAGCTTTCTTT,CASRPGGYTEAFF
-,TRBV6-5,-,TRBJ1-1,TGTGCCGCGGGGGGGGCATTGGGCACTGAAGCTTTCTTT,CAAGGALGTEAFF
-,TRBV7-8,-,TRBJ2-7,TGTGCCAGCAGCCGCCGGGCCTACGAGCAGTACTTC,CASSRRAYEQYF
-,TRBV6-5,-,TRBJ2-5,TGTGCCAGCAGTTACTCCGCTCGACTAGATTTAGAGACCCAGTACTTC,CASSYSARLDLETQYF
once,TRBV14,TRBD1,TRBJ2-3,TGTGCCAGCAGCCATTTTCAGGGGGGCACAGATACGCAGTATTTT,CASSHFQGGTDTQYF
once,TRBV5-6,-,TRBJ2-2,TGTGCCAGCAGCCTAGTAGCGGGGGAGCTGTTTTTT,CASSLVAGELFF
-,TRBV27,-,TRBJ2-1,TGTGCCAGCAGTTTATCTCCTAGCAACTCATGGTACAATGAGCAGTTCTTC,CASSLSPSNSWYNEQFF
-,TRBV28,-,TRBJ2-7,TGTGCCAGCAGTTTCAGGGGGGATTTCTACGAGCAGTACTTC,CASSFRGDFYEQYF
-,TRBV30,TRBD2,TRBJ2-7,TGTGCCTGGAATAAACTAGCGGGACATTTCGGGGCCTACGAGCAGTACTTC,CAWNKLAGHFGAYEQYF
-,TRBV7-9,-,TRBJ2-7,TGTGCCAGCAGCCTTGATGAGGAGCAGTACTTC,CASSLDEEQYF
-,TRBV6-5,TRBD1,TRBJ2-1,TGTGCCAGCAGTTCCGGGACAGCAACTTTCTTC,CASSSGTATFF
-,TRBV7-3,-,TRBJ1-1,TGTGCCAGCAGCAACAGGGATCTGAACACTGAAGCTTTCTTT,CASSNRDLNTEAFF
-,TRBV7-6,-,TRBJ1-5,TGTGCCAGCAGCTTAGAGTGGGGCAACCAGCCCCAGCATTTT,CASSLEWGNQPQHF
-,TRBV7-2,TRBD2,TRBJ2-7,TGTGCCAGCAGCTCAACTAGCGGAATGTCCTACGAGCAGTACTTC,CASSSTSGMSYEQYF
-,TRBV28,-,TRBJ1-1,TGTGCCAGCAGTTTACGGTTGGGGGGTATGAACACTGAAGCTTTCTTT,CASSLRLGGMNTEAFF